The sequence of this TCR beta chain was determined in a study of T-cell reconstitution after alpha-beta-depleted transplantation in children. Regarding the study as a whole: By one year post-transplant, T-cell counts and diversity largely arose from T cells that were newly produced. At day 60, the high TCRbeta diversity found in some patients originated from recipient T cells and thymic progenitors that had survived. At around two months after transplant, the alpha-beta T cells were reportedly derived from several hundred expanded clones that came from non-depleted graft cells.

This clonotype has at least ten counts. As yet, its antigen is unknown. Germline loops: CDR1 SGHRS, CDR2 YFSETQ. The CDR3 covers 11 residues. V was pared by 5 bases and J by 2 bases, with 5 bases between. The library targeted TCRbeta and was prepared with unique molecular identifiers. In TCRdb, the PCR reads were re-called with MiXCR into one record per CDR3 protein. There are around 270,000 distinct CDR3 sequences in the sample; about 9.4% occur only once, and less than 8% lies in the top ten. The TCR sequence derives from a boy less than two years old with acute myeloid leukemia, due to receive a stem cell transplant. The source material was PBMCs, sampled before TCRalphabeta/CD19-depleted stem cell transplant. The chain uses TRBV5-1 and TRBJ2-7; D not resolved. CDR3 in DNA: TGCGCCAGCAGAAGTACCTACGAGCAGTACTTC. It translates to CASRSTYEQYF. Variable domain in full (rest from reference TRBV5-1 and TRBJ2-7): KAGVTQTPRYLIKTRGQQVTLSCSPISGHRSVSWYQQTPGQGLQFLFEYFSETQRNKGNFPGRFSGRQFSNSRSEMNVSTLELGDSALYLCASRSTYEQYFGPGTRLTVT.